One sample yielded the 4 T cell receptor beta chains listed below, sequenced in a study of CD8 T cells in ankylosing spondylitis. TCRdb independently ran MiXCR on the 5' RACE reads; one entry per CDR3 protein. The sample records approximately 240,000 distinct CDR3 sequences, roughly a quarter being singletons. The specimen was blood, either unsorted or a sorted T cell fraction (not recorded which). The source is a male donor with ankylosing spondylitis or in good health (not recorded which).

The V gene is TRBV10-1, the J gene TRBJ2-5; 8 nucleotides agree with TRBD1. The CDR3 spans 14 residues. V lost 5 bases and J lost 6; bases outside the gene matches: 8. Germline V CDR1 and CDR2: WNHNN, SYGVQD (reference sequence). CDR3 sequence: CASSPGTGGKTQYF. CDR3 DNA: TGCGCCAGCAGTCCGGGGACAGGCGGTAAGACCCAGTACTTC.

This clonotype was counted many times. The chain is built from TRBV24-1 and TRBJ2-3, with D possibly TRBD1 on 6 matching bases. The V end lost 5 bases, the J end lost 3 bases, and 11 bases lay between the germline ends. From germline, CDR1 is KGHDR and CDR2 SFDVKD. The CDR3 has 14 residues. DNA of the CDR3: TGTGCCACCAGTGGCAGGGGCGCGACAGATACGCAGTATTTT. Protein: CATSGRGATDTQYF.

In this sample, this clonotype turned up many times. The chain uses TRBV20-1 and TRBJ1-5, with 7 bases matching TRBD1. Trimming took 7 bases from V and 2 from J; bases not matched to a gene: 8. The CDR3 runs to 14 residues. Germline assignment: CDR1 DFQATT and CDR2 SNEGSKA (reference sequence). In DNA, the CDR3 is TGCAGTGGCGCACAGGGGTGGGGCAATCAGCCCCAGCATTTT. Protein: CSGAQGWGNQPQHF.

Many counts were recorded for this clonotype. V gene TRBV2 combines with J gene TRBJ2-7, with TRBD1 matching over 7 bases. Germline V gene lookup returns CDR1 SNHLY and CDR2 FYNNEI. J lost 4 bases, V lost 2 bases, and 8 bases had no gene match. CDR3 length: 15 amino acids. CDR3 DNA sequence: TGTGCCAGCAGTGAATCAGGGGGAAGGGGGTACGAGCAGTACTTC. Its protein product is CASSESGGRGYEQYF.